The T cell receptor (beta chain) described here comes from a study of OX40 agonist ivuxolimab in advanced cancers. For context, the study as a whole: Ivuxolimab, which targeted the costimulatory receptor OX40 (CD134), was an agonistic, fully human IgG2 monoclonal antibody. The paper reports the monotherapy dose-escalation portion (N of about 50 patients) of the phase I ivuxolimab trial. Of the roughly 50 dose-escalation patients, hepatocellular carcinoma was present in about 20, melanoma in approximately 15, renal cell carcinoma in 9 and head and neck cancer in 9. Intravenous ivuxolimab was administered to patients every 2 weeks at six dose levels: 0.01, 0.1, 0.3, 1.5, 3 and 10 mg/kg. Three dose-escalation patients achieved partial responses, one with hepatocellular carcinoma and two with cutaneous melanoma. In the dose-escalation cohort, 82.7% of patients were male, and the mean age was approximately 64 years, with a range of roughly 20 to 80. Prior anti-PD-1, anti-PD-L1 or anti-CTLA-4 therapy was permitted, and checkpoint inhibitors had been received by less than 45% of dose-escalation patients. Peripheral TCRbeta sequencing was intended to test whether TCR sequence diversity was altered and clonal T-cell expansion was caused by ivuxolimab. Paper-wide results and their limitations: At doses of 0.1 to 3.0 mg/kg, clonal expansion of both CD4+ and CD8+ blood T cells was observed from baseline to week 6. After ivuxolimab, more expanded clones were found on average in CD8+ T cells than in CD4+ T cells. The antigen specificity of the clonally expanded peripheral T cells was not determined. Partial responders in the 0.1-3.0 mg/kg groups had among the lowest normalized peripheral clonal expansion, especially among CD8+ T cells. Low levels of normalized T-cell clonal expansion were also seen in some patients who did not respond.

To sequence the TCRbeta CDR3 region, genomic DNA was isolated from the sorted cells. TCRbeta CDR3 regions were sequenced using the immunoSEQ Assay. TCRdb carries this immuneACCESS record with in-frame sequences only. Its versions omit some clonotypes, under half of them owing to an unresolved V gene in the studies checked, with the rest unexplained. Counted in this sample were 25,000 or so clones; approximately 88% of them appeared once. Clones ranked in the top ten supply approximately 9.7% of the sample. Remarks on this clone: It has no known antigen specificity. No base quality values were provided; no much bigger clone lies one nucleotide off.

Patients with autoimmune disease history or receiving systemic immunosuppression were excluded from the trial. Peripheral blood for TCR sequencing was drawn from every dose cohort at baseline, at cycle 4 day 1 and at cycle 7 day 1. The samples were taken from a phase I, first-in-human, multicenter, open-label dose-escalation trial of ivuxolimab. The trial enrolled adults with locally advanced or metastatic head and neck squamous cell, hepatocellular, melanoma or renal cell carcinoma. Before TCR sequencing, CD4+ T cells and CD8+ T cells were sorted from peripheral blood as separate populations. From the germline V gene (reference sequence), CDR1 is PRHDT and CDR2 is FYEKMQ. The germline ends are 21 bases apart after V is trimmed by 6 bases and J by 10 bases. Reading from cysteine to phenylalanine, the CDR3 counts 15 amino acids. Just the 45-base CDR3 DNA is kept, in frame starting at base 1.

The origin of this receptor is an adult with an advanced solid tumor such as melanoma, head and neck, liver or kidney cancer. Material: CD4+ or CD8+ T cells sorted from blood, obtained in a trial of the OX40 agonist ivuxolimab. This chain is built from TRBV13 and TRBJ1-4; the D gene is perhaps TRBD1, on 6 matching bases. The CDR3 in this case is CASRPWTETEGKLFF. The sequenced DNA: TGTGCCAGCAGACCCTGGACAGAAACGGAGGGAAAACTGTTTTTT. This CDR3, with the reference TRBV13 and TRBJ1-4 proteins standing in past its ends, gives the full variable domain AAGVIQSPRHLIKEKRETATLKCYPIPRHDTVYWYQQGPGQDPQFLISFYEKMQSDKGSIPDRFSAQQFSDYHSELNMSSLELGDSALYFCASRPWTETEGKLFFGSGTQLSVL.